These T cell receptor beta chains were read from a single sample in a study of blood T cell repertoires in COVID-19. The protocol was immunoSEQ multiplex PCR, while the TCRdb copy is restricted to in-frame clones and leaves out a portion. The data show around 83,000 clones, around 84% seen once. Sequenced: peripheral blood. The source is a man older than 75 with active or convalescent COVID-19. Each CDR3 is given with its conserved first and last residue. D genes are given only for firm matches.

>TRBV10-3|TRBD1
CAIRETGENTEAFF
>TRBV5-1|NA
CASSLGQPTEAFF
>TRBV11-3|NA
CASSLGRAGELFF
>TRBV5-6|NA
CASSLTPPPYNEQFF
>TRBV2|TRBD1
CASSVRGGEGSPLHF
>TRBV7-2|NA
CASSFGGPNYGYTF
>TRBV7-9|NA
CASSLQGNFYNEQFF
>TRBV4-1|TRBD1
CASSQDPRTGRNTEAFF
>TRBV11-2|NA
CASSLARSQGSHEQFF
>TRBV28|NA
CASSGGEGPLGSPLHF
>TRBV19|TRBD2
CASSELAGGYNEQFF
>TRBV19|TRBD1
CASSSGADRSNQPQHF
>TRBV6-5|NA
CASTRDRNYGYTF
>TRBV25-1|TRBD1
CASSDGSGGGYRRTEAFF
>TRBV27|TRBD1
CASSGWTGGIYGYTF
>TRBV19|TRBD1
CATDRGGGAQPQHF
>TRBV6-4|NA
CASSQPQGHGNTIYF
>TRBV7-2|NA
CASSLTRAGELFF
>TRBV5-1|TRBD2
CASSTRLAGPAETQYF
>TRBV5-1|TRBD1
CASSLWDRVTGELFF
>TRBV5-8|NA
CASSPSSRGLYQPQHF
>TRBV18|NA
CASSPYDNTDTQYF
>TRBV14|TRBD1
CASSHGQGYGGYTF
>TRBV15|TRBD1
CATSRDPGGNTEAFF
>TRBV7-9|TRBD1
CASSLATRGRVRTTEAFF
>TRBV6-5|NA
CASQGLDGYTF
>TRBV7-2|NA
CASSLNFGQSETQYF
>TRBV6-5|NA
CASRPTENYGYTF
>TRBV6-1|NA
CASSEVFQGSNQPQHF
>TRBV4-2|TRBD2
CASSPRASGGPNEQFF
>TRBV27|TRBD2
CASSTNRGGLAGIPTNEQFF
>TRBV7-9|NA
CASRRQTGMEPYGYTF
>TRBV7-9|NA
CASSLEAGYSPLHF
>TRBV5-1|TRBD1
CASSFTGAESEAFF
>TRBV19|NA
CASSGRDSSNQPQHF
>TRBV4-1|NA
CASSPHGTSTDTQYF
>TRBV7-9|TRBD1
CASSLGAGQGGVETQYF
>TRBV28|NA
CASRELTRVPVGGYTF
>TRBV11-2|TRBD1
CASSFTTGGVETQYF
>TRBV18|NA
CASSPPTAQSGELFF
>TRBV12-5|NA
CASGDRGGVDTQYF
>TRBV20-1|NA
CSASHQGLPANEQFF
>TRBV7-9|TRBD1
CASSAGTGYFDTQYF
>TRBV2|NA
CASSPQGLSGNTIYF
>TRBV6-1|NA
CASSEWRGGLGSQHF
>TRBV5-1|NA
CASSSGLLSSGELFF